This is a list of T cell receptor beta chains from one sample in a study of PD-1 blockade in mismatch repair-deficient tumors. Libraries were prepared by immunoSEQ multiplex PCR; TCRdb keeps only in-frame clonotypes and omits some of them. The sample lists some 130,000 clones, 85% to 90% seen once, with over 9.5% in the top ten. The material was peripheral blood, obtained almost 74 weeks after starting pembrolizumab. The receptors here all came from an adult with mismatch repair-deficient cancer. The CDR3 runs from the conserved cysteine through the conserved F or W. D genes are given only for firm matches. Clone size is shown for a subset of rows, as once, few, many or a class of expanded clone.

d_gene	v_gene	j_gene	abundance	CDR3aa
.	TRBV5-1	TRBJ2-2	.	CASSLLAGRTGELFF
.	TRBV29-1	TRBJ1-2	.	CSVKWSDGYTF
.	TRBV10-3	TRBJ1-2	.	CAISEQTGPANYGYTF
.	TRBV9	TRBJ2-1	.	CASRGDYNEQFF
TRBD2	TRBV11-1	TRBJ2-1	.	CASSSTLAGGPQFF
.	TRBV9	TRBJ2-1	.	CASSVAASAFSYNEQFF
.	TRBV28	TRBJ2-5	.	CASSLFRLDTYQETQYF
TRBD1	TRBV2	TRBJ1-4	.	CASSVLRGGEKLFF
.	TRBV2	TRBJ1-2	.	CASSEEAGRLNYGYTF
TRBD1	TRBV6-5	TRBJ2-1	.	CASSTPGQVYNEQFF
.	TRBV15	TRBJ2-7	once	CATSSRELTYEQYF
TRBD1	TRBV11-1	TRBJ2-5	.	CASSRTGAQIPETQYF
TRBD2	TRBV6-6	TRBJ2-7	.	CASRDRGGAYEQYF
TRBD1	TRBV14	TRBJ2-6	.	CASSQRPGQVGSGANVLTF
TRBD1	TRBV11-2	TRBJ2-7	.	CASSPGQGPYEQYF
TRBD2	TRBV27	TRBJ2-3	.	CASAFQLAQFTDTQYF
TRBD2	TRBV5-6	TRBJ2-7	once	CASSLSGGRMWEQYF
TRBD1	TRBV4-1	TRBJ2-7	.	CASSQTQTGVSYEQYF
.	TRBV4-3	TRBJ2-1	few	CASSHKLEGGNEQFF
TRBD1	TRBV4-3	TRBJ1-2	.	CASSVSRDREVSYTF
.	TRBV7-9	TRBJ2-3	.	CASSLAPDTDTQYF
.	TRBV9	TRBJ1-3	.	CASSVEGLSGNTIYF
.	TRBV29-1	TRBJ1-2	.	CSVEWTTGAYGYTF
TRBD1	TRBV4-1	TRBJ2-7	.	CASSQGQDSYEQYF
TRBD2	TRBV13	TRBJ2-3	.	CASSLGSGRADTQYF
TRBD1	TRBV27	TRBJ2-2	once	CASRGQGEWTGELFF
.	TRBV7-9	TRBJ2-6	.	CASSLELDNVLTF
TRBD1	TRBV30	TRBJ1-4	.	CAWSRQGAPEKLFF
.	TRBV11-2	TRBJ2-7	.	CASSLSPGNSYEQYF
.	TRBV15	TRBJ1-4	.	CATSDRQNEKLFF
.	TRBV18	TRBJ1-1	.	CASSPPGRRIMNTEAFF
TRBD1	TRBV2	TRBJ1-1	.	CASSWDRTLNTEAFF
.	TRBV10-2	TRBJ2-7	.	CASSESTYYEQYF
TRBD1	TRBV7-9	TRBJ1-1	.	CASSSGDRGHRNTEAFF
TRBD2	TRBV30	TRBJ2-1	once	CAWSVGSGTNNEQFF
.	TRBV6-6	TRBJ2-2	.	CASSSVTGELFF
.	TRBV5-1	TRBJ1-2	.	CASSLTGPGNGYTF
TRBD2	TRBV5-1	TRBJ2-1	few	CASSSVGLAGVEQFF
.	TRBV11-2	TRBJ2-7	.	CASSLVSPYEQYF
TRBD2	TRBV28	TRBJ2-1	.	CASSTLGLAGDNEQFF
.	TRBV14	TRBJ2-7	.	CASSQDYPGVRDRTYEQYF
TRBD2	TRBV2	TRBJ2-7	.	CASSEVFGLAGNSYEQYF
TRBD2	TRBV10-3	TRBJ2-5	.	CAISEAGVRETQYF
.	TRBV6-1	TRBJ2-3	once	CGIRGSSTDTQYF
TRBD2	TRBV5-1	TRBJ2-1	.	CASSLGVGLSLDEQFF
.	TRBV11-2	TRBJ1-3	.	CASSLRTVGNTIYF
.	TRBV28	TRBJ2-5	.	CASSLTRGPQRETQYF
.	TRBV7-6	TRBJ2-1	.	CASSPGGPPYNEQFF
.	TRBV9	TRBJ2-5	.	CASSPGAAQETQYF
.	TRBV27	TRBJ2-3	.	CASSSGLSTDTQYF
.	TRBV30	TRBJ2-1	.	CAWTEGSGPYNEQFF
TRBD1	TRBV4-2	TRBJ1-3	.	CASSQVGTASSGNTIYF
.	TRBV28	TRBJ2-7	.	CASGALKQYF
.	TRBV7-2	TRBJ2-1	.	CAVRGVGSNEQFF